Below are 11 T cell receptor beta chains sequenced from a single sample in a study of T-cell reconstitution after alpha-beta-depleted transplantation in children. The authors prepared the TCRbeta library with unique molecular identifiers. TCRdb analysed the PCR reads with MiXCR anew, one entry per CDR3 protein. The sample includes tens of thousands of distinct CDR3 sequences, about 14% of them seen just once. This sample comprised PBMCs, mostly from graft donor cells, obtained 180 days after TCRalphabeta/CD19-depleted stem cell transplant. These receptors were obtained from a male patient aged 2 to 9 who had a stem cell transplant for acute lymphoblastic leukemia, so the T cells may come from the graft donor.

The J gene is TRBJ2-3, the V gene TRBV6-6; D unclear. Germline V lookup: CDR1 MNHNY, CDR2 SVGAGI (reference sequence). CDR3 length equals 13 residues. V was shortened by 6 bases and J by 1 base, with 8 bases between the two germline ends. In nucleotides, the CDR3 is TGTGCCAGCAGAGAGGCAGGCACAGATACGCAGTATTTT. It translates to CASREAGTDTQYF.

V gene TRBV7-6 combines with J gene TRBJ2-3; D unresolved. CDR3 length: 14 residues. V was clipped by 2 bases and J by 5 bases, with 11 bases between them. Germline CDR1 is SGHVS and CDR2 is FNYEAQ. In DNA form, the CDR3 reads TGTGCCAGCAGCTTAAAAGTTGGTGGAGATACGCAGTATTTT. Translation gives CASSLKVGGDTQYF.

The chain links TRBV4-3 to TRBJ2-6; TRBD1 is a possible D gene (5 bases). V was shortened by 0 bases and J by 0 bases, with 15 bases between the two germline ends. The CDR3 length is 19 residues. In germline, CDR1 is LGHNA, CDR2 YSLEER. In nucleotides, the CDR3 is TGCGCCAGCAGCCAAGATCCCCTAGGGGAACTCTCTGGGGCCAACGTCCTGACTTTC. Protein: CASSQDPLGELSGANVLTF.

The V and J genes are TRBV20-1 and TRBJ1-5; D is ambiguous. V lost 3 bases, J lost 5 bases, and 11 bases lay in between. CDR3 length: 13 residues. CDR1 DFQATT and CDR2 SNEGSKA come from the germline V gene (reference sequence). CDR3 DNA sequence: TGCAGTGCTAGTAGCCGGCTTGATCAGCCCCAGCATTTT. The encoded protein is CSASSRLDQPQHF.

This clonotype was detected ten times or more. J is TRBJ2-3 and V is TRBV7-9; D is unclear. Germline CDR1 and CDR2: SEHNR and FQNEAQ (reference sequence). This CDR3 is built from 15 residues. Trimming took 0 bases from V and 2 from J, leaving 9 bases between them. CDR3 sequence reads: CASSLAFRATDTQYF. Here the CDR3 DNA reads TGTGCCAGCAGCTTAGCTTTTAGGGCCACAGATACGCAGTATTTT. Combining the CDR3 with reference TRBV7-9 and TRBJ2-3 gives the whole variable domain DTGVSQNPRHKITKRGQNVTFRCDPISEHNRLYWYRQTLGQGPEFLTYFQNEAQLEKSRLLSDRFSAERPKGSFSTLEIQRTEQGDSAMYLCASSLAFRATDTQYFGPGTRLTVL.

The chain combines TRBV20-1 with TRBJ2-7; D not certain. The V end was cut by 3 bases, the J end by 3 bases, with 18 bases between. Germline-derived CDR1 and CDR2 are DFQATT and SNEGSKA (reference sequence). This CDR3 spans 15 amino acids. The chain's CDR3 is CSASILSSSIYEQYF. In nucleotides, the CDR3 is TGCAGTGCTAGTATTTTGAGTTCGTCGATCTACGAGCAGTACTTC.

This clonotype was detected a few times. The chain links TRBV7-9 to TRBJ2-2; 7 bases line up with TRBD1. Germline CDR1 is SEHNR and CDR2 is FQNEAQ (reference sequence). Trimming at V came to 5 bases and at J to 1 base, leaving 7 bases not matched to a gene. CDR3 length equals 16 residues. CDR3 sequence (DNA): TGTGCCAGCAGCCCCCCCCGGACAGGGAACACCGGGGAGCTGTTTTTT. This translates into CASSPPRTGNTGELFF.

This clonotype came up a few times. V gene TRBV7-9 combines with J gene TRBJ2-1, with D possibly matching TRBD1 (5 bases). Germline assignment: CDR1 SEHNR and CDR2 FQNEAQ (reference sequence). The V gene lost 5 bases and the J gene lost 0 bases, with 17 bases spanning the gap. The CDR3 totals 17 residues. The CDR3 reads CASSDSNFPSSYNEQFF. The CDR3, as DNA: TGTGCCAGCAGCGACAGTAACTTCCCGAGCTCCTACAATGAGCAGTTCTTC.

This clonotype was counted between two and nine times. The chain carries TRBV6-5 and TRBJ2-1; D gene uncertain. Trimming removed 2 bases at V and 5 bases at J, with 13 bases between. Germline-derived CDR1 and CDR2 are MNHEY and SVGAGI. CDR3 length: 15 amino acids. The CDR3 here is CASSYRVDLNNEQFF. CDR3 in DNA: TGTGCCAGCAGTTACCGCGTCGATCTTAACAATGAGCAGTTCTTC.

In this sample, this clonotype turned up many times. The CDR3 DNA reads as TGTGCCAGCAGTTTAGGGCGTCGGCACACTGAAGCTTTCTTT. Amino acids: CASSLGRRHTEAFF. V and J are TRBV12-3 or TRBV12-4 and TRBJ1-1; no clear D gene. The CDR3 contains 14 residues. Trimming stripped 1 base from V and 3 bases from J, with 9 bases between.

This clonotype has just one count. The rearrangement uses TRBV18 and TRBJ1-3, with 9 bases aligning to TRBD1. CDR3 length equals 18 residues. Looked up from germline, CDR1 is KGHSH and CDR2 is LQKENI. Germline trimming cut 3 bases from V and 4 bases from J; bases unmatched to any gene: 13. CDR3 protein: CASSPVPGQGVTGNTIYF. CDR3 nucleotides: TGTGCCAGCTCACCTGTCCCGGGACAGGGAGTGACGGGAAACACCATATATTTT.